This is a list of T cell receptor beta chains from one sample in a study of T-cell reconstitution after alpha-beta-depleted transplantation in children. Each CDR3 protein is one row after TCRdb ran MiXCR on the PCR reads. The data show some 600,000 distinct CDR3 sequences, 16% seen once. The sample here was PBMCs from the stem cell graft donor, taken from the stem cell graft. The source is a human donor who donated a stem cell graft to a child with acute myeloid leukemia. Each CDR3 is given with its conserved first and last residue. A D gene is named only where the DNA matches it firmly. Some rows mark clone size as missing; the rest say once, few, many or name a class of expanded clone.

DNA: TGTGCCAGCAGCGTTGGGGAGAGCTATGGCTACACCTTC
CDR3: CASSVGESYGYTF
J: TRBJ1-2
size: few
D: NA
V: TRBV9

DNA: TGCAGCGTTGTGGGGAGAACAGGGACGGAGAACTATGGCTACACCTTC
CDR3: CSVVGRTGTENYGYTF
J: TRBJ1-2
size: many
D: NA
V: TRBV29-1

DNA: TGTGCCAGCAGTTTAGCCCCTTCGGAGCTGTTTTTT
CDR3: CASSLAPSELFF
J: TRBJ2-2
size: few
D: NA
V: TRBV12-3/TRBV12-4

DNA: TGCGCCAGCAGCTTGGTGGCAGGAGAAGGTACCGGGGAGCTGTTTTTT
CDR3: CASSLVAGEGTGELFF
J: TRBJ2-2
size: many
D: NA
V: TRBV5-1

DNA: TGCAGTGCTAGAGGAGGGGGGACAATCAATCAGCCCCAGCATTTT
CDR3: CSARGGGTINQPQHF
J: TRBJ1-5
size: many
D: NA
V: TRBV20-1

DNA: TGTGCCAGTACCAAACCCGGGACAGGGGGACCCGGGGAGCTGTTTTTT
CDR3: CASTKPGTGGPGELFF
J: TRBJ2-2
size: once
D: TRBD1
V: TRBV19

DNA: TGTGCCAGCAGCGGACACCGCGGGGGGTACGAGCAGTACTTC
CDR3: CASSGHRGGYEQYF
J: TRBJ2-7
size: NA
D: TRBD2
V: TRBV11-3

DNA: TGTACCAGCAGTTGGGACGGGGGGTCTATCGAGAACACCGGGGAGCTGTTTTTT
CDR3: CTSSWDGGSIENTGELFF
J: TRBJ2-2
size: NA
D: TRBD2
V: TRBV2

DNA: TGCAGTGCCCAGACAGGGCGGAACACTGAAGCTTTCTTT
CDR3: CSAQTGRNTEAFF
J: TRBJ1-1
size: many
D: TRBD1
V: TRBV20-1

DNA: TGCAGTGCTAGGGCCAGACGAAGGCCCAGCTACGAGCAGTACTTC
CDR3: CSARARRRPSYEQYF
J: TRBJ2-7
size: many
D: NA
V: TRBV20-1